The 6 T cell receptor beta chains listed next were all sequenced from one sample in a study of cytomegalovirus exposure and HLA in healthy donors. PCR employed 60 Vbeta and 13 Jbeta primers. Repertoires were generated with immunoSEQ multiplex PCR, while TCRdb's copy carries only in-frame clones and drops some. Of 100,000 or so clones listed, 70% are singletons. Input material: PBMCs. All receptors come from a man aged 50-59 years in good health and CMV-seronegative.

This clone came up a few times. This chain connects TRBV7-9 to TRBJ1-4, with TRBD1 matching over 9 bases. The junction had 5 bases not matched to a gene; V was cut back by 5 bases and J by 1 base. Germline V CDR1 and CDR2: SEHNR, FQNEAQ (reference sequence). This CDR3 spans 16 amino acids. CDR3 bases: TGTGCCAGCAGCCCCGGGGACAGGGAAACTAATGAAAAACTGTTTTTT. This translates into CASSPGDRETNEKLFF.

The J gene is TRBJ2-7, the V gene TRBV7-2, with D perhaps matching TRBD2 (5 bases). CDR3 length: 15 residues. Germline V CDR1 and CDR2: SGHTA, FQGNSA. V was clipped by 7 bases and J by 1 base, with 17 bases between them. The CDR3 protein is CASTRGRLVSYEQYF. The CDR3 coding sequence is TGTGCCAGCACCCGGGGTAGGTTAGTTTCCTACGAGCAGTACTTC.

This clone was counted between two and nine times. The chain recombines TRBV5-4 with TRBJ1-6; no definite D call. Trimming stripped 3 bases from V and 0 bases from J, with 7 bases between. The germline V gene has CDR1 SGHNT and CDR2 YYREEE (reference sequence). CDR3 length: 15 amino acids. In DNA, the CDR3 is TGTGCCAGCAGCTCACATATCTCCTATAATTCACCCCTCCACTTT. Translation: CASSSHISYNSPLHF. Supplemented by reference TRBV5-4 and TRBJ1-6, the full variable domain reads ETGVTQSPTHLIKTRGQQVTLRCSSQSGHNTVSWYQQALGQGPQFIFQYYREEENGRGNFPPRFSGLQFPNYSSELNVNALELDDSALYLCASSSHISYNSPLHFGNGTRLTVT.

This rearrangement joins TRBV19 to TRBJ2-7; D is possibly TRBD2 (6 bases). Germline CDR1 and CDR2: LNHDA and SQIVND (reference sequence). Trimming removed 7 bases at V and 0 bases at J, with 7 bases between. The length of the CDR3 is 12 residues. DNA for the CDR3: TGTGCCAGTATCGGGGGCTCCTACGAGCAGTACTTC. The encoded protein is CASIGGSYEQYF.

J is TRBJ2-3 and V is TRBV6-5; 9 bases agree with TRBD2. The junction had 12 bases not matched to a gene; V was cut back by 9 bases and J by 5 bases. Germline loops: CDR1 MNHEY, CDR2 SVGAGI. CDR3 length: 15 residues. The CDR3 loop reads CASARRGGAGDTQYF. CDR3 nucleotide sequence: TGTGCCAGTGCCCGGCGCGGGGGGGCTGGAGATACGCAGTATTTT.

The V call is TRBV5-6, the J call TRBJ2-7; unclear D gene. Germline-derived CDR1 and CDR2 are SGHDT and YYEEEE. The CDR3 runs 16 residues. The V and J ends lost 1 base and 5 bases respectively, with 19 bases between them. Here the CDR3 reads CASSLWAANVGNEQYF. For the CDR3, the DNA is TGTGCCAGCAGCTTGTGGGCAGCTAACGTTGGAAACGAGCAGTACTTC.